This T cell receptor beta chain is from a study of CD8 T cells in Susac syndrome. TCR beta sequencing was performed on blood CD8+ and CD4+ T cells. FACS enriched CD8+ TEMRA cells, while bulk CD8+ and CD4+ were negatively isolated. Germline assignment: CDR1 SGHDN and CDR2 FVKESK. V was shortened by 7 bases and J by 4 bases, with 11 bases between the two germline ends. This CDR3 is built from 13 residues. The RNA input was roughly 0.45 to 1 ug, and it was reverse transcribed with random hexamers. TCR beta CDR3 was amplified by immunoSEQ multiplex PCR. This amplification extended across 54 Vbeta and 13 Jbeta segments. A single record per CDR3 protein comes from TCRdb applying MiXCR to the immunoSEQ multiplex PCR reads. This repertoire shows about 130,000 distinct CDR3 sequences, around 91% found once; its top ten account for about 0.23%.

The J gene is TRBJ2-1, the V gene TRBV14; TRBD1 is a possible D gene (5 bases). The TCR comes from a human donor with multiple sclerosis. Sequences were obtained from CD8+ T cells from PBMCs. CDR3 region: CASNAGLYNEQFF. For the CDR3, the DNA is TGTGCCAGCAATGCAGGGCTTTACAATGAGCAGTTCTTC.